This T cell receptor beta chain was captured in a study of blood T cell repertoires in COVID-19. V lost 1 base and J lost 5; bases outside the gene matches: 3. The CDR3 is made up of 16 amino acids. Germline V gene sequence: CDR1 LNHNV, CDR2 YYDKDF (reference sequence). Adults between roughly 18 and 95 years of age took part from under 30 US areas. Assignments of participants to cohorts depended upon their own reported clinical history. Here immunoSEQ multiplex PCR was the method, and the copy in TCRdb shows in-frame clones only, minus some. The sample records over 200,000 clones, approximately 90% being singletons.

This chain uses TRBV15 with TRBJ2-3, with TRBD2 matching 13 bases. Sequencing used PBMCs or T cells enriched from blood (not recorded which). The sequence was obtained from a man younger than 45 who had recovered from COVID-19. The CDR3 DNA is TGTGCCACCAGCAGAGCGGGACTAGCGGGGCTAGATACGCAGTATTTT. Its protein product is CATSRAGLAGLDTQYF.